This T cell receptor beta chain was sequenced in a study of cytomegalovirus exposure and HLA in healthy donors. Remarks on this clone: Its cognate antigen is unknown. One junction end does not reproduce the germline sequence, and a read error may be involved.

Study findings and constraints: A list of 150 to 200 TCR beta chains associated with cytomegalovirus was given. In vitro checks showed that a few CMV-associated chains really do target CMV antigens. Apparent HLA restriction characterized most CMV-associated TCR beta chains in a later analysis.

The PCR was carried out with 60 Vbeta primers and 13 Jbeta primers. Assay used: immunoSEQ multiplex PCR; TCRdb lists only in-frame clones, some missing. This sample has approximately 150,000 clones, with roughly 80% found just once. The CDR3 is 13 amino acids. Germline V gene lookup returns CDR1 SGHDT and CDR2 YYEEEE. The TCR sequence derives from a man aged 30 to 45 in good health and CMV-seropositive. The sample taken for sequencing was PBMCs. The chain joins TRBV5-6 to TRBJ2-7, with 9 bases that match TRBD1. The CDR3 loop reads CASRLGQGYEQYF. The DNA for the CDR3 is TGTGCCAGCAGGTTGGGACAGGGCTACGAGCAGTACTTC.